The subject of this entry is one TCR beta chain. This sample is drawn from a study of shared clonotypes between healthy human individuals. Unsorted samples used approximately 99 million PBMCs for genomic DNA. At a deep level, the assay was run. Sequencing used immunoSEQ multiplex PCR; TCRdb keeps in-frame clones, though not all of them. The table shows about half a million clones, with approximately 81% occurring only once. The clonotype comes from a woman aged 40 to 50 in good health. Some clones in this sample may be carry-over from other donors' samples. Sequencing was done on a sample of PBMCs.

The CDR3 region has the DNA TGTGCCAGCAGCGTAGGAAATCTAGCAAACCAGTTCTTC. Its translation is CASSVGNLANQFF. V usage is TRBV9 and J usage is TRBJ2-1; D may be TRBD2 (5 bases). The CDR3 contains 13 residues. The germline V and J ends were trimmed by 0 bases and 13 bases, with 14 bases remaining between them. Germline assignment: CDR1 SGDLS and CDR2 YYNGEE.